The rows below give T cell receptor beta chains drawn from one sample of a study of glioma-infiltrating T cells. TCRdb recomputed calls from the multiplex PCR reads with MiXCR, one row per CDR3 protein. This table has some 110,000 distinct CDR3 sequences, less than 30% appearing once. Sequenced: glioma tissue, nonneoplastic brain tissue, or PBMCs (not recorded which). The source of these receptors is a human donor with low-grade glioma or glioblastoma, undergoing nonglioma brain surgery, or in good health (not recorded which). CDR3s include the opening cysteine and the closing phenylalanine or tryptophan. D genes are given only for firm matches. Only part of the rows carry a size: once, few, many, or a class if the clone is expanded.

TRBD1	TRBJ2-7	.	13	TRBV5-1	TGCGCCAGCGGCTCGGGACAGACCTACGAGCAGTACTTC	CASGSGQTYEQYF
.	TRBJ2-7	.	12	TRBV29-1	TGCAGCGTTGTCGGGACGGCCTACGAGCAGTACTTC	CSVVGTAYEQYF
TRBD2	TRBJ2-7	many	15	TRBV27	TGTGCCAGCAGACCGGGACTAAGAAGCTCCTACGAGCAGTACTTC	CASRPGLRSSYEQYF
.	TRBJ2-6	many	14	TRBV12-3/TRBV12-4	TGTGCCAGCACCTCACGCTCTGGGGCCAACGTCCTGACTTTC	CASTSRSGANVLTF
TRBD2	TRBJ2-7	few	15	TRBV29-1	TGCAGCGTAAGTAGTCGAACTAGCGGCCCCTACGAGCAGTACTTC	CSVSSRTSGPYEQYF
.	TRBJ2-7	.	14	TRBV12-3/TRBV12-4	TGTGCCAGCAGTTCAACCGGGACTGACGGCGAGCAGTACTTC	CASSSTGTDGEQYF
TRBD1	TRBJ2-5	many	17	TRBV3-1	TGTGCCAGCAGCAAACTAACGGGACAGGGGACCCAAGAGACCCAGTACTTC	CASSKLTGQGTQETQYF
TRBD1	TRBJ2-7	many	14	TRBV6-1	TGTGCCAGCCGAAGGACAGGGTCGGATGGGGAGCAGTACTTC	CASRRTGSDGEQYF
.	TRBJ1-5	many	12	TRBV28	TGTGCCAGCAGAGCAGTCGACTCGACCCAGCATTTT	CASRAVDSTQHF
.	TRBJ2-4	many	15	TRBV20-1	TGCAGTGCTAGATATGGGGGGCTGGGCAAAAACATTCAGTACTTC	CSARYGGLGKNIQYF
.	TRBJ2-1	many	13	TRBV2	TGTGCCAGCAGCAGGGACGGGTACAATGAGCAGTTCTTC	CASSRDGYNEQFF
TRBD2	TRBJ2-7	.	13	TRBV20-1	TGCAGTGCTAGGGGACTAGCGTGGGTCGAGCAGTACTTC	CSARGLAWVEQYF
TRBD2	TRBJ2-7	many	15	TRBV6-1	TGTGCCAGTCACGGGAAGACTAGCGGCTCCTACGAGCAGTACTTC	CASHGKTSGSYEQYF
.	TRBJ2-7	.	13	TRBV24-1	TGTGCCACTAGTGAAGGCCCCTTCCACGAGCAGTACTTC	CATSEGPFHEQYF
TRBD1	TRBJ2-7	many	16	TRBV7-6	TGTGCCAGCAGCTTAGTTGGGACAGGGGGCCCGGACGAGCAGTACTTC	CASSLVGTGGPDEQYF
.	TRBJ2-3	many	15	TRBV11-1	TGTGCCAGCAGCTTAGCCCCGATGGGGACAGATACGCAGTATTTT	CASSLAPMGTDTQYF
.	TRBJ2-7	few	11	TRBV29-1	TGCAGCGGGGCAGACCCCTACGAGCAGTACTTC	CSGADPYEQYF
.	TRBJ2-5	.	13	TRBV12-3/TRBV12-4	TGTGCCAGCAGTTGGACAGTTGAAGAGACCCAGTACTTC	CASSWTVEETQYF
TRBD1	TRBJ1-4	.	11	TRBV29-1	TGCAGCGTTGAGACAGGGGAAAAACTGTTTTTT	CSVETGEKLFF
TRBD2	TRBJ2-7	many	15	TRBV7-6	TGTGCCAGCAGCTTGGGAGGGTCAGAAGACTACGAGCAGTACTTC	CASSLGGSEDYEQYF
.	TRBJ2-1	.	18	TRBV14	TGTGCCAGCAGCCAATTCCTAGGGGGAGCCGCCGTTAGGGGAGAGCAGTTCTTC	CASSQFLGGAAVRGEQFF
.	TRBJ2-5	many	13	TRBV19	TGTGCCAGTAGTATATCGCTGGGGGGGACCCAGTACTTC	CASSISLGGTQYF
.	TRBJ2-5	.	13	TRBV4-2	TGTGCCAGCAGCCAAGTTGGCGGAGAGGCCCAGTACTTC	CASSQVGGEAQYF
.	TRBJ2-1	many	14	TRBV6-6	TGTGCCAGCAGTTACTTGCGCGGCGGTAATGAGCAGTTCTTC	CASSYLRGGNEQFF
.	TRBJ2-3	once	16	TRBV7-3	TGTGCCAGCAGCCCCAAGGCGCCGGGACTCCCAGATACGCAGTATTTT	CASSPKAPGLPDTQYF
TRBD2	TRBJ2-1	.	17	TRBV7-2	TGTGCCAGCAGCTCTTTCCTAGCGGGCGGAGCCTACAATGAGCAGTTCTTC	CASSSFLAGGAYNEQFF
.	TRBJ1-2	.	12	TRBV20-1	TGCAGTGCTCATCAGTGTCGGAGTGTCTACACCTTC	CSAHQCRSVYTF
.	TRBJ1-1	many	14	TRBV24-1	TGTGCCACCAGTGTCTTCCTGGTACTGACGGAAGCTTTCTTT	CATSVFLVLTEAFF
.	TRBJ1-1	.	12	TRBV12-3/TRBV12-4	TGTGCCAGCAGTTTAAACCCCCTTGAAGCTTTCTTT	CASSLNPLEAFF
.	TRBJ2-1	.	13	TRBV11-2	TGTGCCAGCAGCTTATTTGATTACAATGAGCAGTTCTTC	CASSLFDYNEQFF
.	TRBJ2-5	many	16	TRBV3-1	TGTGCCAGCAGCCAAGACGGGCGGCCTTTGAGAGTATCCCAGTACTTC	CASSQDGRPLRVSQYF
.	TRBJ1-1	many	11	TRBV29-1	TGCAGCGGGCTAGTAGGCAATGAAGCTTTCTTT	CSGLVGNEAFF
TRBD2	TRBJ2-5	many	15	TRBV12-3/TRBV12-4	TGTGCCAGCAGTTATTGGACTAGCGGACAAGAGACCCAGTACTTC	CASSYWTSGQETQYF
.	TRBJ1-2	many	13	TRBV10-3	TGTGCCATCTCCGGGGTGGGCGACGACGGCTACACCTTC	CAISGVGDDGYTF
.	TRBJ2-7	few	13	TRBV29-1	TGCAGCGTTGAAGATTTGACGGATTACGAGCAGTACTTC	CSVEDLTDYEQYF
TRBD1	TRBJ2-7	many	15	TRBV15	TGTGCCACCAGCCAAGGGACAGAGGGACCCTACGAGCAGTACTTC	CATSQGTEGPYEQYF
.	TRBJ2-1	many	16	TRBV6-6	TGTGCCAGCAGTTACGGGGCAGAAAGCTCCTACAATGAGCAGTTCTTC	CASSYGAESSYNEQFF
.	TRBJ2-1	many	12	TRBV27	TGTGCCAGCAGCTCCTCTAGGAATGAGCAGTTCTTC	CASSSSRNEQFF
.	TRBJ2-5	few	15	TRBV7-9	TGTGCCAGCAGCTTAACTTCTACCCTGCAAGAGACCCAGTACTTC	CASSLTSTLQETQYF
TRBD1	TRBJ1-1	many	13	TRBV20-1	TGCAGTGCCAGGACAGGGGTCAACACTGAAGCTTTCTTT	CSARTGVNTEAFF
.	TRBJ2-1	.	16	TRBV18	TGTGCCAGCTCACCGGAAGTGGGAGGATTATACAACGAGCAGTTCTTC	CASSPEVGGLYNEQFF
.	TRBJ2-1	many	13	TRBV20-1	TGCAGTGCTAAGGACAGTTTGAGGCATGAGCAGTTCTTC	CSAKDSLRHEQFF